The rows below give T cell receptor beta chains drawn from one sample of a study of blood T cell repertoires in COVID-19. TCRdb keeps only in-frame clones here, not all; method: immunoSEQ multiplex PCR. This sample has 66,000 or so clones, with around 83% found just once. Sequenced input: peripheral blood. These receptors were collected from a man aged 50 or older with active COVID-19. The CDR3 runs from the conserved cysteine through the conserved F or W.

j_gene,v_gene,CDR3aa
TRBJ2-3,TRBV5-1,CASSWGTSVDTDTQYF
TRBJ2-3,TRBV19,CASRLQGRSTDTQYF
TRBJ1-5,TRBV19,CASSIEVGGSQPQHF
TRBJ2-1,TRBV11-2,CASSLSGSSYNEQFF
TRBJ2-5,TRBV19,CASSLGLAGGFQETQYF
TRBJ2-2,TRBV2,CASSVTGVNTGELFF
TRBJ1-1,TRBV6-5,CATPGQNTEAFF
TRBJ2-1,TRBV11-2,CASSRDYQNNEQFF
TRBJ1-1,TRBV7-9,CASRRELNTEAFF
TRBJ2-2,TRBV11-2,CASYSPTSLTGELFF
TRBJ2-1,TRBV6-4,CASSDSAGEPHNEQFF
TRBJ1-1,TRBV29-1,CSAAGGAGYTEAFF
TRBJ1-4,TRBV6-5,CASHDRPEKLFF
TRBJ1-1,TRBV12-5,CASGPSVNTEAFF
TRBJ1-3,TRBV3-1/TRBV3-2,CASSLVTGNTIYF
TRBJ1-3,TRBV3-1/TRBV3-2,CASSQPGSQLYTIYF
TRBJ1-5,TRBV23-1,CAHQGAVIRDQPQHF
TRBJ2-1,TRBV18,CASSPRTSGGLSSYNEQFF
TRBJ2-1,TRBV3-1/TRBV3-2,CASSHTSGSNKGQFF
TRBJ2-5,TRBV2,CASSGNRLAGQETQYF
TRBJ2-3,TRBV20-1,CSASLTSGSDTQYF
TRBJ2-2,TRBV9,CASSPRGSGELFF
TRBJ2-5,TRBV7-9,CASSGTGRETQYF
TRBJ1-4,TRBV7-9,CASSPGQGGKLFF
TRBJ2-2,TRBV7-2,CASSAGTANTGELFF
TRBJ1-2,TRBV6-2/TRBV6-3,CASSNKTGFKLSSLAGYTF
TRBJ1-4,TRBV2,CASSDLGATNEKLFF
TRBJ1-2,TRBV23-1,CASSQSDRVDNGYTF
TRBJ1-2,TRBV12-5,CASGFLDRYGYTF
TRBJ2-5,TRBV18,CASSPGLGQETQYF
TRBJ2-5,TRBV4-1,CASSQDGTSVETQYF
TRBJ1-5,TRBV5-8,CASSFSGGSNQPQHF